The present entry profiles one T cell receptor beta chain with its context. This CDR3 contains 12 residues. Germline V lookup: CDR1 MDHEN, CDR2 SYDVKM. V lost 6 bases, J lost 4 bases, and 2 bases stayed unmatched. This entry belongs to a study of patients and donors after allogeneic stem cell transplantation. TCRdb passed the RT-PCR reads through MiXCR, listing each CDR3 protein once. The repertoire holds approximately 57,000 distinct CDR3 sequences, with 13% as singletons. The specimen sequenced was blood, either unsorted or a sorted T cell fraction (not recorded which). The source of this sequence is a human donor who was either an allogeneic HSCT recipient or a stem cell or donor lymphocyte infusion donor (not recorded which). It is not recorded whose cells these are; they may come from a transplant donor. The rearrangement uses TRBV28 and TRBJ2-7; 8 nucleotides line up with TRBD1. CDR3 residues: CASRRTGYEQYF. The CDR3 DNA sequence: TGTGCCAGCAGAAGGACAGGGTACGAGCAGTACTTC.